This passage covers 18 T cell receptor beta chains from one sample sequenced in a study of beta chain features in type 1 diabetes. Of the isolated RNA, all was reverse transcribed, and so the sequenced material was expressed TCRB transcripts. Clones were read by immunoSEQ multiplex PCR, and TCRdb kept only the in-frame ones, dropping some. This table has 810,000 or so clones, 17% appearing once. Sequencing was carried out using naive CD4+ T cells from blood. These receptor sequences come from a woman under 30 in good health.

This clone was observed a handful of times. This chain uses TRBV5-4 with TRBJ2-1; 11 bases fit TRBD2. Trimming cost V 3 bases and J 6 bases; bases outside gene matches: 11. The germline CDR1 and CDR2 sequences are SGHNT and YYREEE (reference sequence). The CDR3 loop spans 17 amino acids. CDR3 sequence: CASSWSLLAGGRNEQFF. The CDR3 DNA is TGTGCCAGCAGCTGGAGCCTCCTAGCGGGAGGCCGCAATGAGCAGTTCTTC.

This rearrangement joins TRBV7-2 to TRBJ2-7; D perhaps matches TRBD2 (6 bases). Trimming shortened V by 5 bases and J by 3 bases, and 17 bases separated the two germline ends. The CDR3 covers 15 residues. The germline V gene encodes CDR1 SGHTA and CDR2 FQGNSA. CDR3 DNA sequence: TGTGCCAGCAGCCTAGTGGAGGGTTCCAACTACGAGCAGTACTTC. Protein sequence: CASSLVEGSNYEQYF. Together with reference TRBV7-2 and TRBJ2-7, the CDR3 gives the full variable domain: GAGVSQSPSNKVTEKGKDVELRCDPISGHTALYWYRQSLGQGLEFLIYFQGNSAPDKSGLPSDRFSAERTGGSVSTLTIQRTQQEDSAVYLCASSLVEGSNYEQYFGPGTRLTVT.

Of note for this clone: Other DNA sequences in this sample translate to the same CDR3. The CDR3: CSASRSYEQYF. CDR3 in DNA: TGCAGTGCTAGTCGGTCCTACGAGCAGTACTTC. V gene TRBV20-1 combines with J gene TRBJ2-7; D is ambiguous. The V end was cut by 3 bases, the J end by 1 base, with 4 bases between. Germline V gene sequence: CDR1 DFQATT, CDR2 SNEGSKA (reference sequence). This CDR3 comprises 11 residues.

The chain joins TRBV5-4 to TRBJ2-5; TRBD2 matches at 7 bases. The assigned J gene may be wrong: the sequence end matches TRBJ2-7 better. CDR3 length: 15 amino acids. Germline loops: CDR1 SGHNT, CDR2 YYREEE (reference sequence). CDR3 sequence reads: CASSKGLPGDYEQYF. The DNA of the CDR3 is TGTGCCAGCAGCAAGGGACTACCCGGAGACTACGAGCAGTACTTC.

The chain joins TRBV4-3 to TRBJ1-1; 7 nucleotides align to TRBD1. Trimming at V came to 4 bases and at J to 1 base, leaving 3 bases not matched to a gene. This CDR3 spans 14 amino acids. CDR1 and CDR2 (germline): LGHNA, YSLEER. As DNA, the CDR3 is TGCGCCAGCAGCCGACAGGGAGGGAACACTGAAGCTTTCTTT. Translation: CASSRQGGNTEAFF.

V gene TRBV28 combines with J gene TRBJ1-2, with D uncertain. The germline V gene has CDR1 MDHEN and CDR2 SYDVKM. V was clipped by 4 bases and J by 1 base, with 13 bases between them. The CDR3 spans 15 residues. As DNA, the CDR3 is TGTGCCAGCAGTTCGGTTTCCCGTGGTAACTATGGCTACACCTTC. It translates to CASSSVSRGNYGYTF.

A few counts support this clone. The chain carries TRBV7-2 and TRBJ2-3, with D possibly TRBD2 on 6 matching bases. Trimming left V 5 bases short and J 2 bases short, with 11 bases between. This CDR3 spans 14 amino acids. CDR1 is SGHTA and CDR2 is FQGNSA in the germline V gene. The CDR3 region is CASSRAGYTDTQYF. CDR3 in DNA: TGTGCCAGCAGCCGCGCGGGGTACACAGATACGCAGTATTTT. The entire variable domain, with the rest obtained from reference TRBV7-2 and TRBJ2-3, is as follows: GAGVSQSPSNKVTEKGKDVELRCDPISGHTALYWYRQSLGQGLEFLIYFQGNSAPDKSGLPSDRFSAERTGGSVSTLTIQRTQQEDSAVYLCASSRAGYTDTQYFGPGTRLTVL.

The chain employs TRBV6-5 and TRBJ2-5; 12 bases align to TRBD2. With V trimmed by 6 bases and J by 2 bases, 4 bases remained unmatched. This CDR3 has 15 amino acids. The germline gives CDR1 MNHEY, CDR2 SVGAGI. The CDR3 sequence: CASRPLAGGQETQYF. In DNA, the CDR3 is TGTGCCAGCAGACCACTAGCGGGAGGTCAAGAGACCCAGTACTTC.

The table lists this clone with a few counts. The chain has TRBV5-1 and TRBJ2-7; 8 positions agree with TRBD1. V trimming: 4 bases; J trimming: 6 bases; junction bases outside the gene matches: 12. This CDR3 comprises 15 residues. The germline CDR1 and CDR2 sequences are SGHRS and YFSETQ. The CDR3 nucleotides read TGCGCCAGCAGCCCCCCTCCGGACAGGGCAGGCGAGCAGTACTTC. As protein: CASSPPPDRAGEQYF. Complete variable domain (other parts from reference TRBV5-1 and TRBJ2-7): KAGVTQTPRYLIKTRGQQVTLSCSPISGHRSVSWYQQTPGQGLQFLFEYFSETQRNKGNFPGRFSGRQFSNSRSEMNVSTLELGDSALYLCASSPPPDRAGEQYFGPGTRLTVT.

This clone appeared a few times. The chain links TRBV5-1 to TRBJ2-7; D is ambiguous. This CDR3 is 14 amino acids long. CDR1 is SGHRS and CDR2 is YFSETQ in the germline V gene. Trimming cost V 0 bases and J 3 bases, with 10 bases left between them. The CDR3 DNA reads TGCGCCAGCAGCTTGGAGTCCGCGATCTACGAGCAGTACTTC. Residues: CASSLESAIYEQYF. Full variable domain (remainder filled in from reference TRBV5-1 and TRBJ2-7): KAGVTQTPRYLIKTRGQQVTLSCSPISGHRSVSWYQQTPGQGLQFLFEYFSETQRNKGNFPGRFSGRQFSNSRSEMNVSTLELGDSALYLCASSLESAIYEQYFGPGTRLTVT.

This sequence joins TRBV19 and TRBJ1-5; D is perhaps TRBD1 (5 bases). The germline gives CDR1 LNHDA, CDR2 SQIVND (reference sequence). The CDR3 length is 14 residues. Trimming removed 5 bases at V and 4 bases at J, with 12 bases between. The CDR3 protein is CASSYRSNNQPQHF. CDR3 DNA sequence: TGTGCCAGTAGTTACAGGAGTAATAATCAGCCCCAGCATTTT.

This clone was recorded a few times. The chain links TRBV28 to TRBJ2-7; 8 bases line up with TRBD2. The CDR3 consists of 13 residues. Germline loops: CDR1 MDHEN, CDR2 SYDVKM. The V segment lost 6 bases and the J segment 6 bases; nucleotides outside the gene matches: 7. CDR3 bases: TGTGCCAGCAGGGGACTAGAAGTCGGCGAGCAGTACTTC. As protein: CASRGLEVGEQYF.

This clone was picked up one time. The rearrangement links TRBV6-5 to TRBJ2-3, with TRBD2 as a possible D gene (5 bases). The CDR3 has 15 amino acids. The V gene lost 7 bases and the J gene lost 4 bases, with 18 bases spanning the gap. CDR1 is MNHEY, CDR2 SVGAGI, per germline. This CDR3 is CASKLLEGFPDTQYF. For the CDR3, the DNA is TGTGCCAGCAAATTACTCGAGGGTTTCCCAGATACGCAGTATTTT.

The rearrangement joins TRBV10-3 to TRBJ2-7, with 7 bases aligning to TRBD2. This CDR3 region has 15 residues. V trimming: 0 bases; J trimming: 6 bases; junction bases outside the gene matches: 8. Germline V gene sequence: CDR1 ENHRY, CDR2 SYGVKD. The CDR3 protein is CAISESGDYGFEQYF. The CDR3 DNA follows: TGTGCCATCAGTGAGTCAGGGGACTATGGATTCGAGCAGTACTTC.

The chain uses TRBV2 and TRBJ2-2, with D perhaps being TRBD1 or TRBD2 (5 bases each). The V gene lost 4 bases and the J gene lost 1 base, with 7 bases spanning the gap. CDR1 is SNHLY, CDR2 FYNNEI, per germline. CDR3 length: 14 amino acids. The CDR3, as DNA: TGTGCCAGCAGTGGGGGACGGAACACCGGGGAGCTGTTTTTT. It yields the protein CASSGGRNTGELFF.

V usage is TRBV15 and J usage is TRBJ1-4; TRBD1 might be the D (5 bases). Germline V gene data show CDR1 as LNHNV and CDR2 as YYDKDF (reference sequence). V gave up 6 bases and J gave up 0 bases, with 14 bases separating them. The CDR3 loop spans 16 amino acids. The CDR3 DNA sequence: TGTGCCACCAGTCCAGGGAAGCGGGCAACTAATGAAAAACTGTTTTTT. Amino acids: CATSPGKRATNEKLFF.

This clone was counted a few times. This chain connects TRBV9 to TRBJ2-6, with 7 bases fitting TRBD1. The CDR3 length is 20 residues. After removal of 3 bases from V and 0 bases from J, the junction contained 15 bases not matched to a gene. Germline V gene lookup returns CDR1 SGDLS and CDR2 YYNGEE. CDR3 coding DNA: TGTGCCAGCAGCGCACCGTCGACAGGGAGTATTAGCTCTGGGGCCAACGTCCTGACTTTC. This gives the protein CASSAPSTGSISSGANVLTF.

This chain connects TRBV7-2 to TRBJ2-3, with D possibly matching TRBD1 (6 bases). Trimming took off 6 bases at V and 6 bases at J, with 13 bases between the two ends. The CDR3 totals 13 residues. Germline CDR1 is SGHTA and CDR2 is FQGNSA. The CDR3 sequence: CASRYGGSDTQYF. CDR3 DNA: TGTGCCAGCAGATATGGGGGCAGTGATACGCAGTATTTT.